This TCR beta chain was captured in a study of T cells in Graves' hyperthyroidism and ophthalmopathy (dated by TCRdb to about 2019). Notes on the research overall: TCR V-J signatures able to tell the groups apart were searched for in a discovery cohort of 100 patients, of whom roughly 42 had Graves' ophthalmopathy and around 56 had stable Graves' hyperthyroidism. The approximately 90 discovery patients were divided at random into training and test sets in a 7:3 ratio. Prospective prediction of ophthalmopathy was tested in an independent validation cohort consisting of fewer than 20 hyperthyroidism patients and 15 or so patients who later progressed to ophthalmopathy. According to the paper, TCR Vbeta CDR3 sequencing was carried out on about 140 peripheral blood samples, which came from fewer than 50 ophthalmopathy, 75 or so hyperthyroidism and about 17 progressor patients. Once sampling was done, hyperthyroidism patients were given methimazole at a starting dose of 30 mg daily, whereas ophthalmopathy patients were given high-dose intravenous methylprednisolone. Thyroid tissue and blood T-cell repertoires from six Graves' hyperthyroidism patients were also compared in the study.

Here is what the overall study found, with its caveats: During validation, the model predicted progression to ophthalmopathy a median of about 6.3 months ahead of onset, with approximately 70% sensitivity and roughly 75% specificity. Ophthalmopathy was separated from stable hyperthyroidism by a 13 V-J signature model, with over 85% sensitivity and about 81% specificity obtained in cross-validation and 80%/75% obtained in testing. Most expanded thyroid clonotypes (frequency above 0.001) were also detected in blood, suggesting blood repertoires may reflect thyroid immune responses. Sample size was not statistically predetermined, and blinding of investigators to group allocation was not performed.

Exclusion was applied to patients with uncontrolled infections, other autoimmune diseases, pregnancy or lactation. Clinical symptoms, serum thyroxine and TRAb, thyroid ultrasound, and orbital computed tomography formed the basis for the diagnoses. Trizol reagent was used to extract total RNA, and RNA quality was then checked on an Agilent 2100 Bioanalyzer. The TCR beta CDR3 regions were amplified from the RNA transcripts. The TCR CDR3 was subjected to a first round of RT-PCR using the HTBI primer set and the Qiagen OneStep RT-PCR kit. Libraries were constructed in a second round of multiplex PCR, after which size selection and purification were carried out. Sequencing of the libraries was done on an Illumina HiSeq2000 using paired-end 100 bp reads. Processing in the source paper ran as follows. Raw data were processed with SOAPnuke, discarding reads with adapters, uncalled bases, mean Phred below 15, or no exact constant-primer or identifier match. High-quality paired reads were merged using COPE v1.2.5, and each unique nucleotide sequence was defined as a clonotype. Clonotypes were aligned to IMGT TRBV, TRBD and TRBJ reference segments using MiTCR v1.1. Only V-J combinations with frequency above 0.0001, covering about 99% of repertoires, were analysed. A TCS score was defined as the ratio between F50 (clonal expansion) and ExV (chaos), using BLOSUM62-based TCRdist between CDR3 peptides within each V-J. Welch's t-statistics and random forest reduced 500 to 650 V-J features to 13, which were used in a naive Bayes classifier (R e1071). Thyroid-blood repertoire similarity was quantified with the Morisita-Horn index. TCRdb applied fastp at Q25 and MiXCR to the public reads, then kept only in-frame beta chains. Rows merge per CDR3 protein into single entries with the most common DNA and genes. For this entry, the V and J calls and clone size follow TCRdb and not the study's own pipeline. This sample holds hundreds of thousands of distinct CDR3 sequences; just under 45% were observed only once. Under 8.5% of the sample is held by the ten biggest clonotypes.

This clonotype was recorded at least ten times. Its specific antigen is unknown. No clone much larger than this one lies a single base away; base qualities are absent. The V and J ends are trimmed by 4 bases and 0 bases, leaving 13 bases between them. Spanning cysteine to phenylalanine, the CDR3 consists of 16 amino acids. Kept here is only the CDR3 DNA, which spans 48 bases and is read in frame from base 1. From a lookup of the germline V gene (reference sequence), CDR1 and CDR2 are SEHNR and FQNEAQ. The sequence was collected from an adult man with Graves' disease, either hyperthyroidism or ophthalmopathy (not recorded which). The receptor chain draws on TRBV7-9 and TRBJ1-3; 6 matching bases give a weak D call of TRBD1. Sequencing was carried out using peripheral blood or thyroid tissue (not recorded which). The DNA reads TGTGCCAGCAGCTCGACAGGAGCTTACTCTGGAAACACCATATATTTT. This codes for CASSSTGAYSGNTIYF.